Below, one T cell receptor beta chain is given with its context. What it binds is unknown. The entry originates in a study of T cells expressing NK-cell markers. About the study: Sorted CD3+CD56+NKG2C+, CD3+CD56+NKG2C- and CD3+CD56-NKG2C+ T cells supplied TCR beta repertoires. Most of the eight sequenced donors were classified as HCMV-seropositive, and one was classified as seronegative.

The CDR3 contains 15 residues. Germline CDR1 MNHEY, CDR2 SMNVEV (reference sequence). Study conclusions and caveats: The contribution of dominant NKG2C+ clonotypes to CD8+ T cells in more than five donors was roughly 1.0-7.5%.

Each CDR3 protein gets one entry in TCRdb, which reprocessed the 5' RACE reads and gives no DNA. The repertoire table contains 350,000 to 400,000 distinct CDR3 sequences. The J gene is TRBJ2-1, the V gene TRBV27; TCRdb lists TRBD1, though no DNA is available to test this call. Sequencing was done on a sample of blood T cells: a sorted CD56 or NKG2C T cell subset, CD4+ or CD8+ T cells, or bulk PBMC T cells (not recorded which). The TCR was taken from a woman aged 50 to 65 in good health. The CDR3 loop is CASSPRGQVYNEQFF.